A selection of T cell receptor beta chains follows, all from one sample in a study of cytomegalovirus exposure and HLA in healthy donors. The method was immunoSEQ multiplex PCR; TCRdb's version includes in-frame clones alone and lacks a portion of them. Seen here are approximately 160,000 clones, 70% observed once, and the top ten hold roughly 4.5%. The sample consisted of PBMCs. These receptors were taken from a man in his late teens or twenties in good health and CMV-seropositive. The conserved cysteine and the conserved F or W are not part of the CDR3 here.

j_call v_call cdr3_length cdr3_aa
TRBJ2-1 TRBV30 13 AWATGTSGRGGQF
TRBJ2-4 TRBV30 15 AWSVLPGQLAKNIQY
TRBJ2-3 TRBV4-1 14 ASSQDRGGGADTQY
TRBJ2-5 TRBV5-6 12 ASSSTGHHSAGY
TRBJ1-6 TRBV4-1 14 ASSLLPTGASSPLH
TRBJ2-1 TRBV16 13 ASSRWDTDYNEQF
TRBJ1-2 TRBV5-6 13 ASSLRAGGIYGYT
TRBJ2-2 TRBV6-4 13 ASSDQGRGTGELF
TRBJ1-3 TRBV6-5 14 ASSYSGYNSGNTIY
TRBJ1-4 TRBV11-2 10 ASSFPYEKLF
TRBJ2-3 TRBV27 14 ASSLGGVKSTDTQY
TRBJ2-3 TRBV5-1 14 ASSLDGRGVTDTQY
TRBJ2-1 TRBV5-4 12 ASVAGPPYNEQF
TRBJ2-1 TRBV5-1 13 ASSERLAGGNGQF
TRBJ1-2 TRBV30 11 AWSPVGAPGYT
TRBJ1-1 TRBV19 10 ASQGMATEAF
TRBJ2-3 TRBV5-1 13 ASSLRDTRTDTQY
TRBJ1-1 TRBV11-3 10 ASSQAGPEAF
TRBJ1-5 TRBV5-1 13 ASSLGGQSGQPQH
TRBJ1-5 TRBV23-1 13 ASSHGRHSNQPQH
TRBJ1-3 TRBV29-1 11 SGGQGTGNTIY
TRBJ1-3 TRBV6-5 12 ASSYDRSGNTIY
TRBJ1-4 TRBV11-2 13 ASSLGAGIEEKLF
TRBJ2-6 TRBV5-4 15 ASSPELTRSGANVLT
TRBJ2-1 TRBV5-6 13 ASSLVGTSRGEQF
TRBJ1-1 TRBV5-4 15 ASRDSWDSPLGTEAF
TRBJ1-6 TRBV19 13 ASSFGQGSNSPLH
TRBJ2-6 TRBV29-1 15 SVSRGTGATGANVLT
TRBJ2-1 TRBV30 12 AWSVRLADNEQF
TRBJ1-4 TRBV7-9 12 ASSLLGGDEKLF
TRBJ2-2 TRBV5-1 10 ASSLGARELF
TRBJ2-3 TRBV29-1 12 SVEKGGSTDTQY